This TCR beta chain came from a study of control samples from healthy donors and cancer patients. TCRdb's copy holds only in-frame clones and misses some; the assay was immunoSEQ multiplex PCR. This repertoire shows about 77,000 clones, 85% to 95% found once; its top ten account for approximately 5.8%. The sequenced sample was blood. The sequence derives from a woman aged 60-75 years in good health.

This CDR3 reads CASSPLGTEAFF. The CDR3 nucleotides read TGTGCCAGCAGCCCCTTGGGCACTGAAGCTTTCTTT. The genes are TRBV5-4 and TRBJ1-1; D remains ambiguous. Trimming took 4 bases from V and 4 from J, leaving 8 bases between them. The CDR3 consists of 12 residues. The V gene's germline CDR1 is SGHNT and CDR2 YYREEE (reference sequence).